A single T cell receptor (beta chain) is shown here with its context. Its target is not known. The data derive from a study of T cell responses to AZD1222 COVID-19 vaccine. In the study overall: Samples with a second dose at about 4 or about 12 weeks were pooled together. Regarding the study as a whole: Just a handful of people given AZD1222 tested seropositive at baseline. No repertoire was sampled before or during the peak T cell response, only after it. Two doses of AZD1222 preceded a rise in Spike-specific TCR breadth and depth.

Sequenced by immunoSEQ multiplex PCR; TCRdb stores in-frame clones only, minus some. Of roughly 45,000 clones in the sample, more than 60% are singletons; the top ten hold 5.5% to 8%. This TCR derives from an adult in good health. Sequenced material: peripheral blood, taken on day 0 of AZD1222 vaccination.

CDR3 sequence (DNA): TGTGCCAGCAGGCCGACAGTCTTCCAAGAGACCCAGTACTTC. It yields the protein CASRPTVFQETQYF. The chain uses TRBV6-5 and TRBJ2-5; the D gene is possibly TRBD1 (5 bases). The V gene's germline CDR1 is MNHEY and CDR2 SVGAGI. The CDR3 is 14 amino acids. Trimming removed 6 bases at V and 1 base at J, with 12 bases between.